This is a list of T cell receptor beta chains from one sample in a study of control samples from healthy donors and cancer patients. Here immunoSEQ multiplex PCR was the method, and the copy in TCRdb shows in-frame clones only, minus some. The table records about 140,000 clones, more than 85% of them present only once. The sample comprised blood. The receptor set was obtained from a woman in her 30s in good health. Both conserved end residues are part of each CDR3. Fields, in order: V gene, J gene, D gene, clone size, CDR3 DNA, CDR3 protein. The D gene is left open where the match is weak. Not all rows give a size; the values are once, few, many and, for expanded clones, a class.

TRBV4-2	TRBJ1-2	-	-	TGTGCCAGCAGCCAAGAGGACGACACTAACTATGGCTACACCTTC	CASSQEDDTNYGYTF
TRBV2	TRBJ1-1	-	-	TGTGCCAGCAATGCGGGCATGAACACTGAAGCTTTCTTT	CASNAGMNTEAFF
TRBV3-1/TRBV3-2	TRBJ1-3	-	-	TGTGCCAGCAGCAACGGGGGATCTGGAAACACCATATATTTT	CASSNGGSGNTIYF
TRBV28	TRBJ1-1	TRBD1	-	TGTGCCAGCAGTAGAGCGGGACAGGGTGGCCTAAAAAACACTGAAGCTTTCTTT	CASSRAGQGGLKNTEAFF
TRBV2	TRBJ1-5	-	once	TGTGCCAGCAGTGAATCCGGTCCGTGGGGCCAGCCCCAGCATTTT	CASSESGPWGQPQHF
TRBV7-8	TRBJ1-2	TRBD1	-	TGTGCCAGCAGCCCCACCGGGACAGGGGGCTATGGCTACACCTTC	CASSPTGTGGYGYTF
TRBV5-1	TRBJ2-3	-	-	TGCGCCAGCACCTATTCCTCAGGGGCAGATACGCAGTATTTT	CASTYSSGADTQYF
TRBV19	TRBJ2-7	-	-	TGTGCCAGTAGTATAGGGGGGGCTATCTACGAGCAGTACTTC	CASSIGGAIYEQYF
TRBV7-2	TRBJ1-6	TRBD1	few	TGTGCCAGCAGCTTAGTGGACAGGGGGACACCCCTCCACTTT	CASSLVDRGTPLHF
TRBV5-4	TRBJ2-5	-	-	TGTGCCAGCAGCTTGGAAGGGGTACAAGAGACCCAGTACTTC	CASSLEGVQETQYF
TRBV27	TRBJ2-3	TRBD2	-	TGTGCCAGCAGTGATACTCTAGCGGGAGCTTCAGATACGCAGTATTTT	CASSDTLAGASDTQYF
TRBV2	TRBJ2-7	-	-	TGTGCCAGCAAGGGCTCCTACGAGCAGTACTTC	CASKGSYEQYF
TRBV11-2	TRBJ1-1	-	-	TGTGCCAGCAGCTCGACAGGGAACACTGAAGCTTTCTTT	CASSSTGNTEAFF
TRBV2	TRBJ1-5	-	-	TGTGCCAGCAGTGAAATGGCCCCACAAGGGGGTCAGCCCCAGCATTTT	CASSEMAPQGGQPQHF
TRBV4-2	TRBJ1-5	-	-	TGTGCCAGCAGCGCCTCACACATAGGTCAGCCCCAGCATTTT	CASSASHIGQPQHF
TRBV5-6	TRBJ2-3	-	-	TGTGCCAGCAGCTTGGATTTCTGGAATACGCAGTATTTT	CASSLDFWNTQYF
TRBV6-5	TRBJ2-2	-	-	TGTGCCAGCAGGGTGGACACCGGGGAGCTGTTTTTT	CASRVDTGELFF
TRBV10-3	TRBJ2-5	TRBD1	-	TGTGCCATCAGTGAAAGGACAGGGGTGGGAGAGACCCAGTACTTC	CAISERTGVGETQYF
TRBV5-5	TRBJ2-2	-	-	TGTGCCAGCAGGCCCGGGACACCCACCGGGGAGCTGTTTTTT	CASRPGTPTGELFF
TRBV5-6	TRBJ2-7	TRBD2	-	TGTGCCAGCAGCTTCGGGAGCGGGGGCTCCTACGAGCAGTACTTC	CASSFGSGGSYEQYF
TRBV9	TRBJ1-5	-	-	TGTGCCAGCAGCGTAGAAGTCAGGGGCATGGGTCAGCCCCAGCATTTT	CASSVEVRGMGQPQHF
TRBV19	TRBJ1-3	-	-	TGTGCCAGTAGTATTGCTAACTCTGGAAACACCATATATTTT	CASSIANSGNTIYF
TRBV21-1	TRBJ1-3	-	-	TGTGCCAGCAGAGACAGGGACTCTGGAAACACCATATATTTT	CASRDRDSGNTIYF
TRBV5-1	TRBJ1-2	TRBD1	few	TGCGCCAGCAGCGAGCGGACAGGGAGTGGCTACACCTTC	CASSERTGSGYTF
TRBV7-4	TRBJ2-7	-	-	TGTGCCAGCAGCTTAGATGATGACGAGCAGTACTTC	CASSLDDDEQYF
TRBV5-1	TRBJ2-7	TRBD2	-	TGCGCCAGCAGCTCGGGGTCCGTGAGCGGGACTAGCGGGAGCTACGAGCAGTACTTC	CASSSGSVSGTSGSYEQYF
TRBV27	TRBJ2-3	-	-	TGTGCCAGCAGTTTGGGGTACGTCGGGGATACGCAGTATTTT	CASSLGYVGDTQYF
TRBV5-1	TRBJ2-5	-	-	TGCGCCAGCACCCCGGGGGTGGGGCAAGAGACCCAGTACTTC	CASTPGVGQETQYF
TRBV18	TRBJ2-1	TRBD1	-	TGTGCCAGCTTAAGAGTGGGACAGGGTGGCGATGAGCAGTTCTTC	CASLRVGQGGDEQFF
TRBV18	TRBJ1-4	-	-	TGTGCCAGCTCACCAAATGAAAAACTGTTTTTT	CASSPNEKLFF
TRBV6-5	TRBJ1-3	-	few	TGTGCCAGCAGGACCGATTCTGGAAACACCATATATTTT	CASRTDSGNTIYF
TRBV28	TRBJ2-3	TRBD1	-	TGTGCCAGCAGTTTAATCAGGGACAGGCTAAGAACAGATACGCAGTATTTT	CASSLIRDRLRTDTQYF
TRBV19	TRBJ1-2	-	once	TGTGCCAGTAGTCCGCAACAGGCTAACTATGGCTACACCTTC	CASSPQQANYGYTF
TRBV27	TRBJ1-1	TRBD1	-	TGTGCCAGCAGTCCGCGACAGGGCCCTTTGAACACTGAAGCTTTCTTT	CASSPRQGPLNTEAFF
TRBV6-2/TRBV6-3	TRBJ2-1	-	-	TGTGCCAGCAGTTTCGGAGTAGAACAGTTCTTC	CASSFGVEQFF
TRBV5-4	TRBJ2-3	TRBD1	-	TGTGCCAGCAGCTTGAAGGTGGGGACAGGGGCAGATACGCAGTATTTT	CASSLKVGTGADTQYF
TRBV7-8	TRBJ2-1	TRBD2	-	TGTGCCAGCAGCACACTAGCGGGAGTCGGCTACAATGAGCAGTTCTTC	CASSTLAGVGYNEQFF
TRBV7-2	TRBJ2-7	TRBD1	-	TGTGCCAGCAGCAGGGGCGGGACAGGGGTCTACGAGCAGTACTTC	CASSRGGTGVYEQYF
TRBV4-2	TRBJ1-2	-	-	TGTGCCAGCAGCCAAGTTGGGTCGGGCTGGGGCTACACCTTC	CASSQVGSGWGYTF
TRBV5-1	TRBJ1-4	TRBD1	-	TGCGCCAGCAGGTCTCCAGGGGGGGATGAAAAACTGTTTTTT	CASRSPGGDEKLFF
TRBV14	TRBJ1-1	TRBD1	-	TGTGCCAGCAGCCGACAAAGTCAGGGGGCGCGGAAAGCTTTCTTT	CASSRQSQGARKAFF
TRBV6-5	TRBJ1-3	-	-	TGTGCCAGCGCCGGCCGGGCAAGAAACACCATATATTTT	CASAGRARNTIYF
TRBV2	TRBJ1-1	-	-	TGTGCCAGCAGTGATAGCACCACTAACACTGAAGCTTTCTTT	CASSDSTTNTEAFF
TRBV18	TRBJ2-1	-	-	TGTGCCAGCTCACTGGATGAATACAATGAGCAGTTCTTC	CASSLDEYNEQFF
TRBV6-1	TRBJ2-3	-	-	TGTGCCAGCCGAAACCGAGGAGGCACAGATACGCAGTATTTT	CASRNRGGTDTQYF
TRBV30	TRBJ2-1	TRBD2	-	TGTGCCTGGAGTTTCGGGACTAGCGACAATGAGCAGTTCTTC	CAWSFGTSDNEQFF
TRBV25-1	TRBJ2-1	TRBD2	-	TGTGCCAGCAGTGGACTAGCGGGTTACAATGAGCAGTTCTTC	CASSGLAGYNEQFF
TRBV12-3/TRBV12-4	TRBJ1-1	-	once	TGTGCCAGCAGTTTCGCCCTTCCTGAAGCTTTCTTT	CASSFALPEAFF
TRBV18	TRBJ2-3	-	-	TGTGCCAGCTCACCACCTAACGGTGATACGCAGTATTTT	CASSPPNGDTQYF